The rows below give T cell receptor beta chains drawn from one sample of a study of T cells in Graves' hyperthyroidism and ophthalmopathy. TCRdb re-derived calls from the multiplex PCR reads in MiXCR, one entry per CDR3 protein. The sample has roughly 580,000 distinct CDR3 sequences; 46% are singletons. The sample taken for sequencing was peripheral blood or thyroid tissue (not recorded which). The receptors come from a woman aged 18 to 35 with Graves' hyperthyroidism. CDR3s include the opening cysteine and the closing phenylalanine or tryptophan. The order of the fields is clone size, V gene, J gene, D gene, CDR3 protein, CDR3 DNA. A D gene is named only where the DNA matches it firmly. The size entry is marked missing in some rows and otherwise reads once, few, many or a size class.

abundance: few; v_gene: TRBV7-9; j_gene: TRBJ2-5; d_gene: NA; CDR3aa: CAASLAYQETQYF; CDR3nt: TGTGCCGCAAGCTTAGCTTATCAAGAGACCCAGTACTTC
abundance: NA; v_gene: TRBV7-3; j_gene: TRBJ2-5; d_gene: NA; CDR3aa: CASSSQWGPQETQYF; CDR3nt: TGTGCCAGCAGCTCACAATGGGGTCCCCAAGAGACCCAGTACTTC
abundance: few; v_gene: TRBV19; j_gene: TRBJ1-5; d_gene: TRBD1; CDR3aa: CASSIVLQGAGQPQHF; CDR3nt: TGTGCCAGTAGTATAGTTTTACAGGGGGCCGGTCAGCCCCAGCATTTT
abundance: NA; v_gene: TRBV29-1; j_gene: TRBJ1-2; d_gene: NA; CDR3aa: CSVGGASNYGYTF; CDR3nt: TGCAGCGTTGGGGGGGCCTCTAACTATGGCTACACCTTC
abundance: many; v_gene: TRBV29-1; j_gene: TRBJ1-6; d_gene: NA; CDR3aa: CSVESGRSGLSPLHF; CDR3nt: TGCAGCGTTGAGTCCGGGAGGTCAGGGCTTTCACCCCTCCACTTT
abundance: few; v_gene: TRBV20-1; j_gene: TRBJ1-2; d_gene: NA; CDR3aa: CSARKEFSYGYTF; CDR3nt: TGCAGTGCTAGGAAAGAATTTTCCTATGGCTACACCTTC
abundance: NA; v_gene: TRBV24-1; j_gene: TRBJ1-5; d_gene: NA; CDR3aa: CATSDLGLGKNQPQHF; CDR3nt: TGTGCCACCAGTGATCTCGGCCTAGGGAAGAATCAGCCCCAGCATTTT
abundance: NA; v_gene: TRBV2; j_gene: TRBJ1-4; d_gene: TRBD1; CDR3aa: CASSSEQGVRNEKLFF; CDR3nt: TGTGCCAGCAGTTCAGAACAGGGGGTCCGAAATGAAAAACTGTTTTTT
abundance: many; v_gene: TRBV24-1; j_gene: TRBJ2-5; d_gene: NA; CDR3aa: CATSDRGLGYQETQYF; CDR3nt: TGTGCCACCAGTGACAGGGGCCTCGGGTACCAAGAGACCCAGTACTTC
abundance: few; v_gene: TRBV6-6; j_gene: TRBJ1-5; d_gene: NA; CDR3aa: CACRVGLGNQPQHF; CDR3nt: TGTGCCTGCCGGGTGGGTTTAGGCAATCAGCCCCAGCATTTT
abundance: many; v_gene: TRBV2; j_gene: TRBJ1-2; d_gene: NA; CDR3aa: CASRAPPADYGYTF; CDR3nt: TGTGCCAGCAGAGCACCCCCAGCGGACTATGGCTACACCTTC
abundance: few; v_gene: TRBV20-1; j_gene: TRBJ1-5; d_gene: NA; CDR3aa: CSASVGTLGNQPQHF; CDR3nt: TGCAGTGCTAGCGTTGGGACGTTAGGTAATCAGCCCCAGCATTTT
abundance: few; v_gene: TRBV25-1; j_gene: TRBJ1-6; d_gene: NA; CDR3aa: CASSEGQYNSPLHF; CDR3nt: TGTGCCAGCAGTGAAGGCCAGTATAATTCACCCCTCCACTTT
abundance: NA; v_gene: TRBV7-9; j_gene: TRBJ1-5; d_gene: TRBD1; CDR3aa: CACRDRGDNQPQHF; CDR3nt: TGTGCCTGCCGGGACAGGGGTGATAATCAGCCCCAGCATTTT
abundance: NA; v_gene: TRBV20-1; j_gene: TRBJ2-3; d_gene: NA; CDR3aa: CSARNSTFTDTQYF; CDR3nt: TGCAGTGCTAGAAACTCGACTTTCACAGATACGCAGTATTTT
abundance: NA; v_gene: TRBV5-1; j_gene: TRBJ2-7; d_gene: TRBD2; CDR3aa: CASSLASSGLSSYEQYF; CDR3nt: TGCGCCAGCAGCTTGGCCTCTAGCGGGTTGAGCTCCTACGAGCAGTACTTC
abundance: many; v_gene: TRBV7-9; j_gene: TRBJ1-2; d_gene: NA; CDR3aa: CASSLALITNYGYTF; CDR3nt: TGTGCCAGCAGCTTAGCGTTGATAACGAACTATGGCTACACCTTC
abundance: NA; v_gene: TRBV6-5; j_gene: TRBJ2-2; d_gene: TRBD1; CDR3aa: CASSHTGTGVTGELFF; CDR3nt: TGTGCCAGCAGTCACACCGGTACAGGGGTTACCGGGGAGCTGTTTTTT
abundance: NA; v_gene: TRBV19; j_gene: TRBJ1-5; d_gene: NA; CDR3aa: CASRAEARNQPQHF; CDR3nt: TGTGCCAGTAGGGCAGAAGCACGGAATCAGCCCCAGCATTTT
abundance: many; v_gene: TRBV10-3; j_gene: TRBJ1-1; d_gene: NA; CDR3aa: CAISATGTEAFF; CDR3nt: TGTGCCATCAGTGCGACCGGGACTGAAGCTTTCTTT
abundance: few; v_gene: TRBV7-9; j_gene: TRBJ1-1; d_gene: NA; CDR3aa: CASSQDESMNTEAFF; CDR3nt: TGCGCCAGCAGCCAAGATGAGAGCATGAACACTGAAGCTTTCTTT
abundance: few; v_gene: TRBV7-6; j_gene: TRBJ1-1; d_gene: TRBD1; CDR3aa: CASSVTGENTEAFF; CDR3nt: TGTGCCAGCAGCGTGACAGGGGAGAACACTGAAGCTTTCTTT
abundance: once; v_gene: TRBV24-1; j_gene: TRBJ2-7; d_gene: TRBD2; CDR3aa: CATSAQGTSKTYEQYF; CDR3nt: TGTGCCACCAGTGCCCAAGGGACTAGCAAAACCTACGAGCAGTACTTC
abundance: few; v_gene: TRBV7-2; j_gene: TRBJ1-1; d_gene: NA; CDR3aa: CASSHVADTEAFF; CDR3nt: TGTGCCAGCAGCCATGTTGCGGACACTGAAGCTTTCTTT
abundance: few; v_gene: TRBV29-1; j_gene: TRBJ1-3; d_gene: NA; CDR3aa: CSVQTTAGSGNTIYF; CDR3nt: TGCAGCGTTCAAACGACAGCTGGCTCTGGAAACACCATATATTTT
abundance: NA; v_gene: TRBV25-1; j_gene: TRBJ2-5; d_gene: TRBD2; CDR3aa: CAIMGAGEETQYF; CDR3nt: TGTGCCATCATGGGAGCGGGAGAAGAGACCCAGTACTTC
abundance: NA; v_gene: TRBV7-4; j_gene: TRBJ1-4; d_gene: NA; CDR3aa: CAWHRGVKLFF; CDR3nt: TGTGCCTGGCACCGCGGGGTAAAACTGTTTTTT
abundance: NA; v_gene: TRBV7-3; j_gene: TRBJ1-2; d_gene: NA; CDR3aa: CASSLSGQSIVYTF; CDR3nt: TGTGCCAGCAGCCTATCAGGACAGAGCATCGTCTACACCTTC
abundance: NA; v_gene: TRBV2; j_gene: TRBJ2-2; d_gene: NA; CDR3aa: CASSEFLARTGELFF; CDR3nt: TGTGCCAGCAGCGAATTCCTAGCGCGGACCGGGGAGCTGTTTTTT
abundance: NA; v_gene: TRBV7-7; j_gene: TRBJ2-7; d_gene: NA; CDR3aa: CASSPRDPYEQYF; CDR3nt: TGTGCCAGCAGCCCCAGGGACCCCTACGAGCAGTACTTC
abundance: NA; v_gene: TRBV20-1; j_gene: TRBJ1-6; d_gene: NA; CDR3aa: CSARVPLGGPLHF; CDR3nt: TGCAGTGCTAGAGTTCCACTGGGAGGGCCCCTCCACTTT